This T cell receptor beta chain was obtained from a study of human T cells and chemical hapten exposure. Study at large: Doses of diphenylcyclopropenone went to the patients' scalps weekly throughout the approximately 22-week study.

The V segment lost 6 bases and the J segment 3 bases; nucleotides outside the gene matches: 6. Germline V CDR1 and CDR2: MDHEN, SYDVKM. The CDR3 is 15 residues long. Sample time point: patch test 2, 6 weeks after DPC sensitization. Regarding treatment: therapeutic diphenylcyclopropenone sensitization with weekly scalp DPC. Whole blood that had not been fractionated was the source of extracted total RNA. MiXCR, run by TCRdb on the RACE reads, gives a single entry per CDR3 protein. The top ten hold about 3.4% of the sample, which has around 99,000 distinct CDR3 sequences, about a tenth seen once. The rearrangement uses TRBV28 and TRBJ2-1, with 9 bases matching TRBD2. Sequenced material: whole blood, taken in connection with sensitization to the hapten diphenylcyclopropenone (DPC). The TCR was taken from a middle-aged woman with alopecia areata. Some clones in this sample may be carry-over from other donors' samples. DNA for the CDR3: TGTGCCAGCAGCCGCAGCGGGGGGTACTACAATGAGCAGTTCTTC. Its protein product is CASSRSGGYYNEQFF.